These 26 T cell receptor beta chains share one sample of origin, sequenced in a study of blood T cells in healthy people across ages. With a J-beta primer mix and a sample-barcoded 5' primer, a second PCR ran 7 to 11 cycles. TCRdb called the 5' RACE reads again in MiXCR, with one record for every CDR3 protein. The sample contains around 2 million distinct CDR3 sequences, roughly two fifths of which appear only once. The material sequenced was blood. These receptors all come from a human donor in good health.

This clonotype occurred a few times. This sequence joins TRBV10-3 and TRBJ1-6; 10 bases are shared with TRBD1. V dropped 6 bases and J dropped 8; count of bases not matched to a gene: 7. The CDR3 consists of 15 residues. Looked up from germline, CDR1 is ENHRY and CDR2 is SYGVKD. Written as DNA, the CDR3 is TGTGCCATCAGAGCGACAGGGGGCGCCGATTCACCCCTCCACTTT. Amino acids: CAIRATGGADSPLHF.

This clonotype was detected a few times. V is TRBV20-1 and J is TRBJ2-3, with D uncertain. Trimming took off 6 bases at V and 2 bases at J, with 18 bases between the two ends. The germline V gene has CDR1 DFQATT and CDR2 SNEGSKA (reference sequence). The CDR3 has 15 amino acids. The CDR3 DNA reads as TGCAGTGCCCTCCCTCTGATACGGAACACAGATACGCAGTATTTT. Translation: CSALPLIRNTDTQYF.

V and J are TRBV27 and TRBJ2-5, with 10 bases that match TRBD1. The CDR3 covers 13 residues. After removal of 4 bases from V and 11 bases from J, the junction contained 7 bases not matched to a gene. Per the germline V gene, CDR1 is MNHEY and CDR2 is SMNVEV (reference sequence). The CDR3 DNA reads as TGTGCCAGCAGTTGGGGACAGGGGAGTGAGCAGTACTTC. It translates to CASSWGQGSEQYF.

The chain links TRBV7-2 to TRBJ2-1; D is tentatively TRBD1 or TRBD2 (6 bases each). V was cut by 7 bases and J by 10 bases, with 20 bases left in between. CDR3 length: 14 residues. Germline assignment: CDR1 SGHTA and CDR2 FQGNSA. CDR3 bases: TGTGCCAGCACGCCCGGGGGCTTCTCCTACGAGCAGTTCTTC. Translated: CASTPGGFSYEQFF.

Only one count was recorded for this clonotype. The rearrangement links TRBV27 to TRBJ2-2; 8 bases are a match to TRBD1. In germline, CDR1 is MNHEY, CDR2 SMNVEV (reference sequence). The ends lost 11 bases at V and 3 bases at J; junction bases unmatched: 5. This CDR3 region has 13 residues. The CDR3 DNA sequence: TGTGCCGCCCGACAGGGGTACACCGGGGAGCTGTTTTTT. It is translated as CAARQGYTGELFF.

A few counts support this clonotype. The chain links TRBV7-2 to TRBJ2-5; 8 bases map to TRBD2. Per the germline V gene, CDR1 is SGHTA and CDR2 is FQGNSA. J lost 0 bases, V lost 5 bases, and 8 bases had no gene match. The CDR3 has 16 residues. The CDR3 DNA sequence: TGTGCCAGCAGCACCTATAGCGGGGCGTACCAAGAGACCCAGTACTTC. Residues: CASSTYSGAYQETQYF.

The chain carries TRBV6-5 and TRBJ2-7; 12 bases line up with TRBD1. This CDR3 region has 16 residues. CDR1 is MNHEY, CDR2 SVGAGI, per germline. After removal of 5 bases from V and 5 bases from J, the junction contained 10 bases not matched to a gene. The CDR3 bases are TGTGCCAGCAGTCACCAAGGGGGACAGGGGGCTAACGAGCAGTACTTC. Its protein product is CASSHQGGQGANEQYF.

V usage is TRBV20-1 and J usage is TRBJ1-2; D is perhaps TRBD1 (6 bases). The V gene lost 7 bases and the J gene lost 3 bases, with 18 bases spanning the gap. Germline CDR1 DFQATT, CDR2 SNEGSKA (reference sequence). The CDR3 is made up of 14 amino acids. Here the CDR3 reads CSGTNREGDYGYTF. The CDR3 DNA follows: TGCAGTGGGACGAACAGGGAGGGAGACTATGGCTACACCTTC.

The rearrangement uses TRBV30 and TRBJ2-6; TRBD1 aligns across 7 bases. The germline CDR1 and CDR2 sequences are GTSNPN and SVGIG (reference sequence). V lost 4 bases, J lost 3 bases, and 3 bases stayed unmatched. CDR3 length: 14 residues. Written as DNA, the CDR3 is TGTGCCTGGAACAGGGGTGATGGGGCCAACGTCCTGACTTTC. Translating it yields CAWNRGDGANVLTF. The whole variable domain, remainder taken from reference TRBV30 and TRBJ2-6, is SQTIHQWPATLVQPVGSPLSLECTVEGTSNPNLYWYRQAAGRGLQLLFYSVGIGQISSEVPQNLSASRPQDRQFILSSKKLLLSDSGFYLCAWNRGDGANVLTFGAGSRLTVL.

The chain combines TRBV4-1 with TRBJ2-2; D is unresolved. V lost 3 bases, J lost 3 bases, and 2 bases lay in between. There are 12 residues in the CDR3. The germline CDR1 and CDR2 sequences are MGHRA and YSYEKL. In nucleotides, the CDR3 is TGCGCCAGCAGCCACCACACCGGGGAGCTGTTTTTT. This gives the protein CASSHHTGELFF.

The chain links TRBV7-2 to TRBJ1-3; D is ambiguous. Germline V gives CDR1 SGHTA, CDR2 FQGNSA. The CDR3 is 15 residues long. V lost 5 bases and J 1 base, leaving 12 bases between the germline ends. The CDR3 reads CASSPRLGSGNTIYF. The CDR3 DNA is TGTGCCAGCAGCCCCCGTTTGGGGTCTGGAAACACCATATATTTT. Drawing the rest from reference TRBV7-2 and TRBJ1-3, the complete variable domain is GAGVSQSPSNKVTEKGKDVELRCDPISGHTALYWYRQSLGQGLEFLIYFQGNSAPDKSGLPSDRFSAERTGGSVSTLTIQRTQQEDSAVYLCASSPRLGSGNTIYFGEGSWLTVV.

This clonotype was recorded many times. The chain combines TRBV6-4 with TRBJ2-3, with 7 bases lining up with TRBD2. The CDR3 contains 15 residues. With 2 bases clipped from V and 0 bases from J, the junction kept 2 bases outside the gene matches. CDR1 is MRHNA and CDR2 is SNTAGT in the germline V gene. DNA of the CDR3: TGTGCCAGCAGTGACCCAGCGGGGAGCACAGATACGCAGTATTTT. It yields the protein CASSDPAGSTDTQYF.

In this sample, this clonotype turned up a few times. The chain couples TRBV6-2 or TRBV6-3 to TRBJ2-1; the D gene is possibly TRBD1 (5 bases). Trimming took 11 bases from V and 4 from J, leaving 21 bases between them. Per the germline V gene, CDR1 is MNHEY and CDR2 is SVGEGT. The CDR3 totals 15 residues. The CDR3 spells CAADDRPGMYNEQFF. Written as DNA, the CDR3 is TGTGCCGCCGACGATCGTCCAGGGATGTACAATGAGCAGTTCTTC.

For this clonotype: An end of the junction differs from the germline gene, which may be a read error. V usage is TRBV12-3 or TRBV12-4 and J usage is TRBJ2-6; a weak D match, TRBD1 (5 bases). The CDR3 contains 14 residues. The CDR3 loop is CASSLSTGANALTF. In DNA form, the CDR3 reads TGTGCCAGCAGTTTGAGCACTGGGGCCAACGCCCTGACTTTC.

The CDR3 region is CASSLRSVDRDFAHEQYF. The DNA for the CDR3 is TGCGCCAGCAGCCTTCGTTCGGTGGACCGGGACTTTGCCCACGAGCAGTACTTC. This rearrangement joins TRBV4-1 to TRBJ2-7, with a tentative D call TRBD2 (6 bases). CDR3 length: 18 residues. V dropped 4 bases and J dropped 5 bases, with 27 bases sitting between them. Germline CDR1 MGHRA, CDR2 YSYEKL.

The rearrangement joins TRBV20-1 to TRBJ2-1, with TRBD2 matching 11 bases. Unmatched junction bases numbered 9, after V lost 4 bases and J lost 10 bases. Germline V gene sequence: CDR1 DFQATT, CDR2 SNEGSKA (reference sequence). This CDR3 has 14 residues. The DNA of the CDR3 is TGCAGTGCTATTATAGCGGGGGGGCGACGGGAGCAGTTCTTC. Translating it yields CSAIIAGGRREQFF.

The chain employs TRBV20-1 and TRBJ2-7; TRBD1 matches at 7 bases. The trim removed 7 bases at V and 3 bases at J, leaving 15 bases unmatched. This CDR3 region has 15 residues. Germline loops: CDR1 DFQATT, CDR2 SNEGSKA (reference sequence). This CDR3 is CSGLGDRDRNYEQYF. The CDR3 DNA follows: TGCAGTGGGTTGGGCGACCGGGACAGAAACTACGAGCAGTACTTC.

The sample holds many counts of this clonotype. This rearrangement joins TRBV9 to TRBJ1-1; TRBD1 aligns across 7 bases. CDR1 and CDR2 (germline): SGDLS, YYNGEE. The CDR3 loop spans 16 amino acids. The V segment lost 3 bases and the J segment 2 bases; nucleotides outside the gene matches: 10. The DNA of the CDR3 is TGTGCCAGCAGCGCCGGGACAGTCACTGCAAACACTGAAGCTTTCTTT. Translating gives CASSAGTVTANTEAFF.

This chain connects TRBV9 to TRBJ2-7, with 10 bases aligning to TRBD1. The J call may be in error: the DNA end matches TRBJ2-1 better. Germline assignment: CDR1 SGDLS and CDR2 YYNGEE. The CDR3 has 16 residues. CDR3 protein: CASSPQTGGFSYEQFF. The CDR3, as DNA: TGTGCCAGCAGCCCTCAGACAGGGGGCTTCTCCTACGAGCAGTTCTTC.

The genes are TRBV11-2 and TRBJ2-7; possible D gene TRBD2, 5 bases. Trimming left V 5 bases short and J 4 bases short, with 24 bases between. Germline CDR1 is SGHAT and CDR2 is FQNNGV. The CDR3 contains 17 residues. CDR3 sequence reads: CASSLSGGASGSYEQYF. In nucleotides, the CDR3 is TGTGCCAGCAGCCTTAGTGGAGGTGCTTCTGGGTCGTACGAGCAGTACTTC.

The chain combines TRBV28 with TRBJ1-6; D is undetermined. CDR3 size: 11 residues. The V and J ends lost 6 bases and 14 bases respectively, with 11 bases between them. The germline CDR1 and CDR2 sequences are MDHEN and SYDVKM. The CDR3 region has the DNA TGTGCCAGCAGGACCGGGAAAACCCTCCACTTT. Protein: CASRTGKTLHF.

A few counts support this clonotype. The CDR3 here is CAISDQPGQRSPLNYGYTF. CDR3 DNA sequence: TGTGCCATCAGTGATCAACCGGGCCAAAGAAGCCCCTTGAACTATGGCTACACCTTC. The V gene is TRBV10-3, the J gene TRBJ1-2; D is unresolved. Deletions cut 3 bases from V and 2 bases from J, with 25 bases between. The CDR3 length is 19 residues. CDR1 and CDR2 (germline): ENHRY, SYGVKD.

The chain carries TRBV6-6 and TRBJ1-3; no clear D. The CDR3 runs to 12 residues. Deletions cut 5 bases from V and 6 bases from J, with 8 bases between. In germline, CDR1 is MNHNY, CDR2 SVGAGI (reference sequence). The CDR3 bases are TGTGCCAGCAGTCTTCTCTTAAACACCATATATTTT. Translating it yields CASSLLLNTIYF.

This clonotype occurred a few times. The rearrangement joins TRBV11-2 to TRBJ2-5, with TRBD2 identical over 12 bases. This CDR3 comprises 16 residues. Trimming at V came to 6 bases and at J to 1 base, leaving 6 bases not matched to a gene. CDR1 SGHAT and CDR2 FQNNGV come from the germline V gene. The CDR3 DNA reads TGTGCCAGCAGTGGACTAGCGGGGTGGTTCCAAGAGACCCAGTACTTC. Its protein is CASSGLAGWFQETQYF. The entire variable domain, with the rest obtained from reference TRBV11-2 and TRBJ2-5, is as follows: EAGVAQSPRYKIIEKRQSVAFWCNPISGHATLYWYQQILGQGPKLLIQFQNNGVVDDSQLPKDRFSAERLKGVDSTLKIQPAKLEDSAVYLCASSGLAGWFQETQYFGPGTRLLVL.

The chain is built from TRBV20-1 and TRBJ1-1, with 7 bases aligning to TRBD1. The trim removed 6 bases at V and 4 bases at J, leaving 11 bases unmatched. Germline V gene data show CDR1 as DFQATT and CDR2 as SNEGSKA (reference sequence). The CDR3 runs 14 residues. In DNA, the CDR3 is TGCAGTGCCGACCCGGGACAGCTGGGCACTGAAGCTTTCTTT. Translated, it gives CSADPGQLGTEAFF.

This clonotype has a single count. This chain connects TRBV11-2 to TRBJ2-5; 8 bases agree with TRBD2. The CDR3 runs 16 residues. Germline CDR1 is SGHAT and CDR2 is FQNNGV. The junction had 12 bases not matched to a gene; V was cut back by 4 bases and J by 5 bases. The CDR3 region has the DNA TGTGCCAGCAGCTCCCTCTGGAGCGGGGGTGGGGAGACCCAGTACTTC. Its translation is CASSSLWSGGGETQYF.